This T cell receptor (beta chain) was captured in a study of cytomegalovirus exposure and HLA in healthy donors. CDR3 length equals 18 residues. CDR1 is SQVTM, CDR2 ANQGSEA, per germline. Trimming took 6 bases from V and 4 from J, leaving 30 bases between them. General observations from the study: The Asian-associated ancestry cluster reportedly had fewer N-insertions than the roughly 720-donor mean in a later analysis. In an earlier analysis, in some 500 donors, most V segments appeared productive either ~90% or ~30% of the time.

Use of 60 Vbeta and 13 Jbeta primers characterized the PCR. Authors' methods: Unique TCR beta chains totaled roughly 79 million in a later count, with around 12 million of them shared. The protocol was immunoSEQ multiplex PCR, while the TCRdb copy is restricted to in-frame clones and leaves out a portion. Clonal size and the V and J genes are those of that table, whereas D and trimming came from the DNA. The sample lists 100,000 to 150,000 clones; more than 75% were seen once. This clone was found a few times. Its antigen is still unknown. The sequence was collected from a man aged 35-49 years in good health and CMV-seronegative. Sequencing used PBMCs. This chain connects TRBV29-1 to TRBJ1-1, with D unresolved. CDR3 bases: TGCAGCGTGGCTGGAGGGAAGGGATCCGGGGAGATGCGCACTGAAGCTTTCTTT. Encoded protein: CSVAGGKGSGEMRTEAFF. The full variable domain, with the rest looked up from reference TRBV29-1 and TRBJ1-1, is SAVISQKPSRDICQRGTSLTIQCQVDSQVTMMFWYRQQPGQSLTLIATANQGSEATYESGFVIDKFPISRPNLTFSTLTVSNMSPEDSSIYLCSVAGGKGSGEMRTEAFFGQGTRLTVV.